What follows are 3 T cell receptor beta chains derived from one specimen sequenced in a study of blood T cell repertoires in COVID-19. This table comes from immunoSEQ multiplex PCR, and its TCRdb copy is limited to in-frame clones, with some not included. Counted here are around 340,000 clones, around four fifths occurring once; the ten biggest clones make up around 3%. The source material was peripheral blood. The origin of the receptors is a man between 25 and 39 years old with active or convalescent COVID-19.

This chain joins TRBV2 and TRBJ2-1; 10 positions agree with TRBD2. CDR3 length equals 13 residues. In germline, CDR1 is SNHLY, CDR2 FYNNEI. Germline trimming cut 8 bases from V and 6 bases from J; bases unmatched to any gene: 4. The CDR3: CASQLAGANEQFF. DNA for the CDR3: TGTGCCAGCCAGCTAGCGGGAGCCAATGAGCAGTTCTTC.

V usage is TRBV4-3 and J usage is TRBJ2-2; 8 nucleotides align to TRBD2. This CDR3 is built from 17 residues. Per the germline V gene, CDR1 is LGHNA and CDR2 is YSLEER. Trimming cost V 0 bases and J 6 bases; bases outside gene matches: 9. CDR3 region: CASSQEWLSGGSGELFF. CDR3 nucleotides: TGCGCCAGCAGCCAAGAGTGGCTAAGCGGGGGATCCGGGGAGCTGTTTTTT.

The V and J genes are TRBV2 and TRBJ1-1; possibly TRBD1 for D (5 bases). The germline V gene has CDR1 SNHLY and CDR2 FYNNEI. CDR3 length: 14 residues. The V and J ends lost 3 bases and 0 bases respectively, with 8 bases between them. CDR3 nucleotide sequence: TGTGCCAGCAGTGACAGGGTCATGAACACTGAAGCTTTCTTT. Protein product: CASSDRVMNTEAFF.